A single sample is the source of the 17 T cell receptor beta chains below, sequenced in a study of blood T cells in healthy people across ages. It was with a sample-barcoded 5' primer and a J-beta primer mix that a second PCR of about 7 to 12 cycles was run. TCRdb re-analysed the 5' RACE reads in MiXCR, keeping a single row per CDR3 protein. The table shows about 730,000 distinct CDR3 sequences, with approximately 39% occurring only once. Sequencing was performed on blood. The source is a woman aged 60-75 years in good health.

The V call is TRBV30, the J call TRBJ1-6; 8 bases line up with TRBD1. The CDR3 spans 15 residues. V shed 0 bases and J 9 bases; nucleotides not matched to a gene: 7. The germline V gene has CDR1 GTSNPN and CDR2 SVGIG (reference sequence). CDR3 residues: CAWSVLDRESSPLHF. Written as DNA, the CDR3 is TGTGCCTGGAGTGTATTGGACAGGGAAAGTTCACCCCTCCACTTT. Full variable domain (remainder filled in from reference TRBV30 and TRBJ1-6): SQTIHQWPATLVQPVGSPLSLECTVEGTSNPNLYWYRQAAGRGLQLLFYSVGIGQISSEVPQNLSASRPQDRQFILSSKKLLLSDSGFYLCAWSVLDRESSPLHFGNGTRLTVT.

The CDR3 sequence is CASSYINGDNEQFF. CDR3 in DNA: TGTGCCAGCAGTTATATTAACGGAGACAATGAGCAGTTCTTC. The chain employs TRBV6-2 or TRBV6-3 and TRBJ2-1; D ambiguous. This CDR3 spans 14 amino acids. The V gene's germline CDR1 is MNHEY and CDR2 SVGEGT. The V gene lost 3 bases and the J gene lost 5 bases, with 11 bases spanning the gap.

CDR3 bases: TGTGCCAGCAGCCGAGTACCCGGGACAGCTACCACAGATACGCAGTATTTT. Residues: CASSRVPGTATTDTQYF. The chain is built from TRBV11-1 and TRBJ2-3; 7 nucleotides match TRBD1. CDR3 length equals 17 residues. Germline V lookup: CDR1 SGHAT, CDR2 FQDESV (reference sequence). V dropped 5 bases and J dropped 2; count of bases not matched to a gene: 13.

The gene calls are TRBV29-1 and TRBJ2-1, with 8 bases lining up with TRBD2. The CDR3 has 15 amino acids. Germline trimming cut 7 bases from V and 5 bases from J; bases unmatched to any gene: 13. Germline V gene sequence: CDR1 SQVTM, CDR2 ANQGSEA. CDR3 nucleotide sequence: TGCAGCGCAACCCTAGGGACTAGAACAAACAATGAGCAGTTCTTC. Encoded protein: CSATLGTRTNNEQFF.

The CDR3 coding sequence is TGTGCCAGCAACTCCCCCTGGCTAGCGGAGTCCTACGAGCAGTACTTC. Translation: CASNSPWLAESYEQYF. The V gene is TRBV28, the J gene TRBJ2-7; 7 nucleotides agree with TRBD2. CDR3 length: 16 residues. Germline trimming cut 7 bases from V and 1 base from J; bases unmatched to any gene: 13. The germline V gene has CDR1 MDHEN and CDR2 SYDVKM.

This sequence joins TRBV11-2 and TRBJ1-1, with a tentative D call TRBD1 (5 bases). Germline V gene lookup returns CDR1 SGHAT and CDR2 FQNNGV. This CDR3 has 17 residues. Trimming stripped 1 base from V and 1 base from J, with 16 bases between. CDR3 sequence reads: CASSLGLGHLTNTEAFF. The CDR3 region has the DNA TGTGCCAGCAGCTTAGGTCTCGGACACCTGACGAACACTGAAGCTTTCTTT.

This clonotype has more than one count but fewer than ten. This chain joins TRBV7-9 and TRBJ2-1; 10 bases are a match to TRBD2. The germline CDR1 and CDR2 sequences are SEHNR and FQNEAQ (reference sequence). The V and J ends lost 5 bases and 3 bases, in that order; junction bases with no gene match: 7. This CDR3 has 16 amino acids. The CDR3, as DNA: TGTGCCAGCAGCCCACCGTCTAGCGGGAGCTACAATGAGCAGTTCTTC. Encoded protein: CASSPPSSGSYNEQFF.

The sample holds a few counts of this clonotype. The rearrangement joins TRBV25-1 to TRBJ2-5; TRBD2 matches 10 bases. The V segment lost 4 bases and the J segment 1 base; nucleotides outside the gene matches: 12. Germline V gives CDR1 MGHDK, CDR2 SYGVNS. The CDR3 has 18 residues. CDR3 coding DNA: TGTGCCAGCAGTGCCCCCGGATGGCTAGCGGGGGTCCAAGAGACCCAGTACTTC. Translating it yields CASSAPGWLAGVQETQYF.

The CDR3: CASSSPLVSGTSGDTQYF. DNA for the CDR3: TGTGCCAGCAGCTCCCCCCTAGTGTCTGGGACTAGCGGAGATACGCAGTATTTT. V and J are TRBV7-6 and TRBJ2-3, with TRBD2 matching over 11 bases. The junction had 14 bases not matched to a gene; V was cut back by 4 bases and J by 5 bases. Germline-derived CDR1 and CDR2 are SGHVS and FNYEAQ. The CDR3 spans 18 residues.

The gene calls are TRBV6-5 and TRBJ2-5, with TRBD1 identical over 7 bases. Germline CDR1 and CDR2: MNHEY and SVGAGI. Trimming cost V 6 bases and J 13 bases; bases outside gene matches: 11. This CDR3 is built from 12 residues. The CDR3 region has the DNA TGTGCCAGCAGAGCAAATCCGGGACAGACGTACTTC. Translated, it gives CASRANPGQTYF.

There are many counts of this clonotype. The V and J genes are TRBV10-3 and TRBJ2-7; D uncertain. With 3 bases removed from V and 3 bases from J, the gap between germline ends came to 18 bases. Germline V gene data show CDR1 as ENHRY and CDR2 as SYGVKD. The CDR3 is made up of 16 amino acids. The CDR3 nucleotides read TGTGCCATCAGTGACCATCAGCGTACGGAACGCTACGAGCAGTACTTC. The encoded protein is CAISDHQRTERYEQYF.

This clonotype was counted only a few times. J is TRBJ2-1 and V is TRBV3-1; D unresolved. Trimming shortened V by 0 bases and J by 2 bases, and 8 bases separated the two germline ends. The germline V gene encodes CDR1 LGHDT and CDR2 YNNKEL (reference sequence). CDR3 length: 15 amino acids. Here the CDR3 reads CASSQDGRPYNEQFF. CDR3 in DNA: TGTGCCAGCAGCCAAGATGGGCGGCCCTACAATGAGCAGTTCTTC.

This clonotype was recorded once. The chain combines TRBV15 with TRBJ2-3; the match to TRBD2 covers 8 bases. Trimming at V came to 0 bases and at J to 1 base, leaving 6 bases not matched to a gene. The CDR3 extends over 17 amino acids. Germline CDR1 reads LNHNV; CDR2 reads YYDKDF (reference sequence). CDR3 protein: CATSRDEGLGGTDTQYF. CDR3 DNA: TGTGCCACCAGCAGAGATGAGGGACTAGGGGGCACAGATACGCAGTATTTT.

The J gene is TRBJ2-3, the V gene TRBV5-1; D is unclear. V lost 4 bases, J lost 4 bases, and 16 bases lay in between. Germline V gene sequence: CDR1 SGHRS, CDR2 YFSETQ. The CDR3 covers 15 residues. Here the CDR3 DNA reads TGCGCCAGCAGCCACGAAGCAGGTACCGCAGATACGCAGTATTTT. Its translation: CASSHEAGTADTQYF.

There are a few counts of this clonotype. V usage is TRBV27 and J usage is TRBJ2-7, with 8 bases aligning to TRBD1. The trim removed 2 bases at V and 4 bases at J, leaving 7 bases unmatched. Germline assignment: CDR1 MNHEY and CDR2 SMNVEV (reference sequence). The CDR3 loop spans 15 amino acids. The CDR3 DNA is TGTGCCAGCAGTTTACGGTCAGGGGGCCCATACGAGCAGTACTTC. Amino acid sequence: CASSLRSGGPYEQYF.

The J gene is TRBJ1-2, the V gene TRBV6-5; no clear D. Trimming took 4 bases from V and 5 from J, leaving 14 bases between them. Germline values: CDR1 MNHEY, CDR2 SVGAGI. This CDR3 comprises 14 residues. Written as DNA, the CDR3 is TGTGCCAGCAGTTTCCTACAGCCCCTATATGGCTACACCTTC. Amino acid sequence: CASSFLQPLYGYTF.

This chain connects TRBV28 to TRBJ2-5; TRBD2 aligns across 9 bases. V dropped 6 bases and J dropped 1; count of bases not matched to a gene: 6. CDR1 is MDHEN and CDR2 is SYDVKM in the germline V gene. This CDR3 is 15 amino acids long. This chain's CDR3 is CASSRNSGGQETQYF. The CDR3 DNA reads as TGTGCCAGCAGCCGAAATAGCGGGGGCCAAGAGACCCAGTACTTC.